This TCR beta chain was documented in a study of blood T cell repertoires in COVID-19. Assay: immunoSEQ multiplex PCR; the TCRdb copy retains only in-frame clones and omits some. Here the sample spans roughly 120,000 clones, around 90% being singletons. Sequenced material: peripheral blood. This clonotype was sampled from a human donor in a cohort sampled during active COVID-19.

The CDR3 region has the DNA TGTGCCAGTAGCCCCGCCCGGGATACCTCTGGAAACACCATATATTTT. Protein sequence: CASSPARDTSGNTIYF. The chain uses TRBV19 and TRBJ1-3; D remains unclear. Per the germline V gene, CDR1 is LNHDA and CDR2 is SQIVND (reference sequence). This CDR3 is built from 16 residues. The V and J ends lost 6 bases and 0 bases respectively, with 15 bases between them.